The 8 T cell receptor beta chains in this list originate from one sample, sequenced in a study of shared clonotypes between healthy human individuals. The repertoire was sequenced with immunoSEQ multiplex PCR; TCRdb's copy has only in-frame clones and lacks some. Found here are 950,000 to 1,300,000 clones, around 74% of them singletons; the top ten hold approximately 1.3%. The sequencing input was memory CD4+ T cells sorted from blood. The subset here: CD45RA-negative fraction. The receptors were gathered from a man between 18 and 35 years old in good health.

The J gene is TRBJ2-6, the V gene TRBV12-5; unclear D gene. Trimming took off 2 bases at V and 4 bases at J, with 9 bases between the two ends. The CDR3 has 15 amino acids. The germline V gene has CDR1 LGHNT and CDR2 FRNRAP. The CDR3 DNA is TGTGCTAGTGGTTTGACTGTAGGGGGGGCCAACGTCCTGACTTTC. Its translation: CASGLTVGGANVLTF. The full variable domain, rest sourced from reference TRBV12-5 and TRBJ2-6, is DARVTQTPRHKVTEMGQEVTMRCQPILGHNTVFWYRQTMMQGLELLAYFRNRAPLDDSGMPKDRFSAEMPDATLATLKIQPSEPRDSAVYFCASGLTVGGANVLTFGAGSRLTVL.

This chain connects TRBV2 to TRBJ2-2; D perhaps matches TRBD1 (7 bases). Germline CDR1 reads SNHLY; CDR2 reads FYNNEI. The CDR3 is 15 amino acids. Trimming took 2 bases from V and 8 from J, leaving 15 bases between them. The chain's CDR3 is CASSETQGGSGELFF. In DNA form, the CDR3 reads TGTGCCAGCAGTGAAACCCAGGGGGGATCGGGGGAGCTGTTTTTT.

The rearrangement links TRBV6-5 to TRBJ2-2; no definite D call. Germline lookup yields CDR1 MNHEY and CDR2 SVGAGI. The CDR3 length is 15 residues. V was shortened by 0 bases and J by 3 bases, with 8 bases between the two germline ends. The CDR3 here is CASSYSGSYTGELFF. CDR3 DNA: TGTGCCAGCAGTTACTCCGGCAGCTACACCGGGGAGCTGTTTTTT.

CDR3: CASSETGDNSPLHF. For the CDR3, the DNA is TGTGCCAGCAGCGAGACAGGGGATAATTCACCCCTCCACTTT. This chain uses TRBV11-2 with TRBJ1-6; TRBD1 matches at 8 bases. The CDR3 runs 14 residues. The trim removed 5 bases at V and 5 bases at J, leaving 2 bases unmatched. Germline lookup yields CDR1 SGHAT and CDR2 FQNNGV.

Notes on this clone: The same CDR3 arises from other DNA sequences in this sample as well. The chain combines TRBV30 with TRBJ1-4; 9 nucleotides agree with TRBD1. Germline V gives CDR1 GTSNPN, CDR2 SVGIG (reference sequence). This CDR3 comprises 14 residues. With V trimmed by 3 bases and J by 3 bases, 2 bases remained unmatched. CDR3 DNA: TGTGCCTGGAGGGGGACAGGGTCTAATGAAAAACTGTTTTTT. This gives the protein CAWRGTGSNEKLFF. Filled out from reference TRBV30 and TRBJ1-4, the complete variable domain reads SQTIHQWPATLVQPVGSPLSLECTVEGTSNPNLYWYRQAAGRGLQLLFYSVGIGQISSEVPQNLSASRPQDRQFILSSKKLLLSDSGFYLCAWRGTGSNEKLFFGSGTQLSVL.

The chain recombines TRBV15 with TRBJ1-1; D is uncertain. Germline assignment: CDR1 LNHNV and CDR2 YYDKDF (reference sequence). CDR3 size: 13 residues. Deletions cut 11 bases from V and 3 bases from J, with 16 bases between. CDR3 region: CASGVGPDTEAFF. CDR3 in DNA: TGTGCCTCCGGTGTCGGTCCGGACACTGAAGCTTTCTTT.

The CDR3 here is CASSELTGKAEAFF. The CDR3 DNA reads TGTGCCAGCAGTGAACTCACAGGGAAGGCTGAAGCTTTCTTT. V is TRBV6-1 and J is TRBJ1-1; the D gene is possibly TRBD1 (6 bases). Trimming took off 2 bases at V and 6 bases at J, with 13 bases between the two ends. The CDR3 loop spans 14 amino acids. The germline gives CDR1 MNHNS, CDR2 SASEGT.

The count of this clone is one. The chain uses TRBV6-1 and TRBJ1-5; no reliable D call. The length of the CDR3 is 19 residues. Germline CDR1 reads MNHNS; CDR2 reads SASEGT. V lost 2 bases to trimming and J lost 1 base, with 21 bases between them. CDR3 DNA: TGTGCCAGCAGTGAATATAACACGAGAGGGCAGGTGAGCAATCAGCCCCAGCATTTT. It encodes CASSEYNTRGQVSNQPQHF.